Following are 8 T cell receptor beta chains from one sample sequenced in a study of CD8+ T cells in alopecia areata. The sequencing template was cDNA reverse transcribed from extracted RNA. Sequenced by immunoSEQ multiplex PCR; TCRdb stores in-frame clones only, minus some. The sample consists of 180,000 or so clones, approximately 55% of them appearing once. Described treatment: oral pan-JAK inhibitor, 5-10 mg twice daily. The input for sequencing was CD8+ T cells sorted from blood, taken at week 24, from a patient treated with tofacitinib. These TCRs come from a human donor with alopecia areata.

This clone has just a few counts. The chain is built from TRBV9 and TRBJ2-3; 9 bases are a match to TRBD2. The CDR3 extends over 17 amino acids. The V gene's germline CDR1 is SGDLS and CDR2 YYNGEE. Germline trimming cut 2 bases from V and 2 bases from J; bases unmatched to any gene: 9. The CDR3 DNA follows: TGTGCCAGCAGCGTTCCCAGGGCGGGGGGGATCACAGATACGCAGTATTTT. Its protein product is CASSVPRAGGITDTQYF.

The chain couples TRBV27 to TRBJ1-2; D unclear. CDR3 size: 13 residues. Trimming shortened V by 6 bases and J by 8 bases, and 16 bases separated the two germline ends. Per germline, CDR1 MNHEY and CDR2 SMNVEV (reference sequence). CDR3 sequence reads: CASSPEGWKGYTF. The CDR3 DNA follows: TGTGCCAGCAGCCCAGAAGGATGGAAGGGCTACACCTTC.

This clone was picked up a small number of times. The V gene is TRBV19, the J gene TRBJ1-1; maybe TRBD1 (6 bases). CDR3 size: 13 residues. Trimming cost V 6 bases and J 3 bases, with 11 bases left between them. Germline V gene lookup returns CDR1 LNHDA and CDR2 SQIVND (reference sequence). The CDR3 nucleotides read TGTGCCAGTAGACCGGACAGAGACACTGAAGCTTTCTTT. It codes for CASRPDRDTEAFF.

J is TRBJ1-5 and V is TRBV2; 9 nucleotides line up with TRBD1. With 5 bases clipped from V and 7 bases from J, the junction kept 6 bases outside the gene matches. From germline, CDR1 is SNHLY and CDR2 FYNNEI. This CDR3 has 14 residues. The CDR3 nucleotides are TGTGCCAGCAGTTTAACAGGGGGCGGGCAGCCCCAGCATTTT. Its translation is CASSLTGGGQPQHF.

The rearrangement uses TRBV4-2 and TRBJ2-1, with 7 bases identical to TRBD2. This CDR3 contains 15 residues. Looked up from germline, CDR1 is LGHNA and CDR2 is YNFKEQ. V trimming: 0 bases; J trimming: 8 bases; junction bases outside the gene matches: 7. CDR3 bases: TGTGCCAGCAGCCAAGATGTCGGGGGGTTTGATGAGCAGTTCTTC. This gives the protein CASSQDVGGFDEQFF.

This chain links TRBV4-3 with TRBJ1-2, with a tentative D call TRBD1 (6 bases). Trimming took off 4 bases at V and 0 bases at J, with 12 bases between the two ends. The CDR3 runs to 15 residues. CDR1 LGHNA and CDR2 YSLEER come from the germline V gene. This chain's CDR3 is CASSLDRFSNYGYTF. The CDR3 coding sequence is TGCGCCAGCAGCCTAGACAGGTTTTCTAACTATGGCTACACCTTC.

This clone was seen at least ten times. One end of the junction is discordant with germline, which a read error may explain. J is TRBJ1-1 and V is TRBV10-3, with D unresolved. The CDR3 runs 12 residues. Germline V gives CDR1 ENHRY, CDR2 SYGVKD. This CDR3 is CAISESNAEAFF. The CDR3, as DNA: TGTGCCATCAGTGAGTCGAACGCTGAAGCTTTCTTT.

This rearrangement joins TRBV4-1 to TRBJ2-5; D assignment may be TRBD1 or TRBD2 (5 bases each). The germline CDR1 and CDR2 sequences are MGHRA and YSYEKL. This CDR3 is built from 15 residues. V was pared by 10 bases and J by 2 bases, with 20 bases between. CDR3 DNA sequence: TGCGCCACCTCCGAGGGGCCCAGCGGACAAGAGACCCAGTACTTC. It translates to CATSEGPSGQETQYF.